The 25 T cell receptor beta chains reported below all come from one sample, sequenced in a study of Graves' ophthalmopathy and Graves' hyperthyroidism. The authors amplified TCR beta CDR3 regions from RNA transcripts. Following a first-round RT-PCR that used HTBI primers, a second-round multiplex PCR was carried out. TCRdb re-derived calls from the multiplex PCR reads in MiXCR, one entry per CDR3 protein. There are hundreds of thousands of distinct CDR3 sequences in the sample; over 40% occur only once, and 2.5% to 3.5% lies in the top ten. The sample was peripheral blood. Every receptor here comes from an adult man with Graves' ophthalmopathy.

As for this clonotype: This sequence may be a read error, since a much larger clone differs from it by one base. This chain uses TRBV6-5 with TRBJ1-4; D perhaps matches TRBD1 (6 bases). The V and J ends lost 0 bases and 11 bases respectively, with 13 bases between them. Germline CDR1 MNHEY, CDR2 SVGAGI. The CDR3 is made up of 14 amino acids. The CDR3 DNA reads as TGTGCCAGCAGTTACTCGAGGGGGGCAGAGAAACTGTTTTTT. Protein sequence: CASSYSRGAEKLFF.

For the CDR3, the DNA is TGCAGCCAACAGGGGACCGGGGAGCTGTTTTTT. Translated: CSQQGTGELFF. The genes are TRBV29-1 and TRBJ2-2; TRBD1 aligns across 7 bases. The CDR3 runs 11 residues. The germline gives CDR1 SQVTM, CDR2 ANQGSEA. J gave up 5 bases and V 8 bases, and 2 bases lay outside the gene matches.

The chain combines TRBV10-3 with TRBJ1-5; D is possibly TRBD1 (5 bases). Germline V gene data show CDR1 as ENHRY and CDR2 as SYGVKD. CDR3 size: 15 residues. Trimming pared 0 bases from V and 11 bases from J, leaving 17 bases between. Written as DNA, the CDR3 is TGTGCCATCAGTGAGTCGACGCGGGGGTTGGAGACCCAGCATTTT. This codes for CAISESTRGLETQHF.

This clonotype appeared many times. V gene TRBV7-3 combines with J gene TRBJ1-4; 7 bases align to TRBD1. V was pared by 5 bases and J by 5 bases, with 5 bases of the junction left unmatched. Germline V gene data show CDR1 as SGHTA and CDR2 as FQGTGA. The CDR3 spans 14 residues. This CDR3 reads CASSLDRENEKLFF. DNA for the CDR3: TGTGCCAGCAGCCTCGACAGGGAAAATGAAAAACTGTTTTTT.

This rearrangement joins TRBV6-6 to TRBJ1-6; TRBD1 might be the D (5 bases). From germline, CDR1 is MNHNY and CDR2 SVGAGI (reference sequence). The ends were cut back, 5 bases at V and 4 bases at J, with 15 bases in the middle. The CDR3 runs to 16 residues. The DNA of the CDR3 is TGTGCCAGCAGTGAAGCGCATAGGGGTTATAATTCACCCCTCCACTTT. This translates into CASSEAHRGYNSPLHF.

V gene TRBV12-3 or TRBV12-4 combines with J gene TRBJ2-5; 9 bases agree with TRBD1. V was pared by 4 bases and J by 5 bases, with 17 bases of the junction left unmatched. The CDR3 is 18 residues long. The CDR3 region has the DNA TGTGCCAGCAGTTCTTGGAGCTCGGTCACAGGGGGCAAGGAGACCCAGTACTTC. Protein sequence: CASSSWSSVTGGKETQYF.

The chain has TRBV9 and TRBJ2-7; D not certain. V shed 0 bases and J shed 2 bases, with 9 bases lying between them. CDR3 length: 14 amino acids. Per germline, CDR1 SGDLS and CDR2 YYNGEE. CDR3 in DNA: TGTGCCAGCAGCGTAGGAGGCCTCACCTACGAGCAGTACTTC. Encoded protein: CASSVGGLTYEQYF.

A word on this clonotype: A junction boundary mismatches the germline segment, possibly from a read error. The gene calls are TRBV10-3 and TRBJ2-5; D is possibly TRBD2 (5 bases). This CDR3 region has 13 residues. The germline gives CDR1 ENHRY, CDR2 SYGVKD. CDR3 sequence reads: CASSFGGQGTQYF. The CDR3 DNA reads TGTGCCAGCAGTTTCGGAGGCCAAGGGACCCAGTACTTC.

This clonotype occurred many times. V gene TRBV12-5 combines with J gene TRBJ1-2; D is ambiguous. Trimming left V 1 base short and J 6 bases short, with 6 bases between. Germline V gene data show CDR1 as LGHNT and CDR2 as FRNRAP. The CDR3 spans 12 residues. The CDR3 coding sequence is TGTGCTAGTGGTTTGGGTACAGATGGCTACACCTTC. Translating it yields CASGLGTDGYTF.

This clonotype was counted ten times or more. The chain has TRBV29-1 and TRBJ1-1, with TRBD1 as a possible D gene (6 bases). Per germline, CDR1 SQVTM and CDR2 ANQGSEA. Between the trimmed V and J ends, which lost 0 bases and 9 bases, there was a span of 8 bases. CDR3 size: 11 residues. This CDR3 reads CSVEDQGKAFF. CDR3 sequence (DNA): TGCAGCGTTGAAGATCAGGGGAAAGCTTTCTTT. The complete variable domain, with remaining parts taken from reference TRBV29-1 and TRBJ1-1, reads SAVISQKPSRDICQRGTSLTIQCQVDSQVTMMFWYRQQPGQSLTLIATANQGSEATYESGFVIDKFPISRPNLTFSTLTVSNMSPEDSSIYLCSVEDQGKAFFGQGTRLTVV.

The chain carries TRBV12-3 or TRBV12-4 and TRBJ1-6; D gene uncertain. Trimming removed 8 bases from V and 0 bases from J, with 14 bases in between. CDR3 size: 16 residues. CDR3 in DNA: TGTGCCAGCGGTTCCGACTTGAGCTCCTATAATTCACCCCTCCACTTT. It encodes CASGSDLSSYNSPLHF.

In this sample, this clonotype turned up a few times. CDR3 DNA sequence: TGTGCCAGCAGTGGAGCAGAGATCGGCACCGGGGAGCTGTTTTTT. Translating gives CASSGAEIGTGELFF. The chain joins TRBV6-1 to TRBJ2-2; D unclear. This CDR3 contains 15 residues. Germline V lookup: CDR1 MNHNS, CDR2 SASEGT. Deletions cut 4 bases from V and 4 bases from J, with 13 bases between.

This clonotype was seen ten or more times. The rearrangement uses TRBV11-2 and TRBJ2-5; 7 bases line up with TRBD2. Unmatched junction bases numbered 7, after V lost 8 bases and J lost 1 base. This CDR3 is built from 14 residues. The germline V gene encodes CDR1 SGHAT and CDR2 FQNNGV. The CDR3, as DNA: TGTGCCAGCCAAACTAAGCGGGGCCAAGAGACCCAGTACTTC. It is translated as CASQTKRGQETQYF.

The CDR3 DNA is TGTGCCAGCAGCTTAAGGGACAGGGATACAGATACGCAGTATTTT. Its protein product is CASSLRDRDTDTQYF. The chain combines TRBV7-3 with TRBJ2-3; 9 bases match TRBD1. The V gene end was trimmed by 1 base and the J gene end by 3 bases; junction bases not matched to a gene: 2. The V gene's germline CDR1 is SGHTA and CDR2 FQGTGA. The CDR3 loop spans 15 amino acids.

This clonotype was seen many times. The rearrangement joins TRBV20-1 to TRBJ2-5, with TRBD2 matching over 7 bases. Germline V gene data show CDR1 as DFQATT and CDR2 as SNEGSKA (reference sequence). The CDR3 consists of 13 residues. V dropped 7 bases and J dropped 2; count of bases not matched to a gene: 7. The CDR3 DNA is TGCAGTGTTCCCGGGACTACACAAGAGACCCAGTACTTC. Amino acids: CSVPGTTQETQYF.

The V and J genes are TRBV7-8 and TRBJ1-2; 8 positions agree with TRBD1. There are 15 residues in the CDR3. Trimming took 1 base from V and 4 from J; bases not matched to a gene: 5. The V gene's germline CDR1 is SGHVS and CDR2 FQNEAQ. Written as DNA, the CDR3 is TGTGCCAGCAGCTTAGGACAGGGGCGAGGCTATGGCTACACCTTC. Translated: CASSLGQGRGYGYTF.

This clonotype has at least ten counts. CDR3: CASSSRGPYTEAFF. CDR3 coding DNA: TGTGCCAGCAGCTCCAGGGGGCCGTACACTGAAGCTTTCTTT. The chain uses TRBV11-2 and TRBJ1-1; 8 bases agree with TRBD1. The germline CDR1 and CDR2 sequences are SGHAT and FQNNGV. V was clipped by 4 bases and J by 3 bases; unmatched bases: 4. The length of the CDR3 is 14 residues.

This clonotype has at least ten counts. This chain links TRBV7-2 with TRBJ1-1; D not resolved. CDR1 and CDR2 from the germline V gene are SGHTA and FQGNSA. V was cut by 5 bases and J by 7 bases, with 14 bases left in between. This CDR3 is 13 amino acids long. CDR3 region: CASSPPEINEAFF. In nucleotides, the CDR3 is TGTGCCAGCAGCCCTCCGGAGATAAATGAAGCTTTCTTT.

This chain uses TRBV7-2 with TRBJ2-5, with TRBD1 matching 12 bases. There are 20 residues in the CDR3. Looked up from germline, CDR1 is SGHTA and CDR2 is FQGNSA. V shed 5 bases and J 0 bases; nucleotides not matched to a gene: 16. The CDR3 region is CASSTYPGQGAREDQETQYF. For the CDR3, the DNA is TGTGCCAGCAGCACGTACCCGGGACAGGGGGCTCGTGAGGACCAAGAGACCCAGTACTTC.

This clonotype was counted between two and nine times. The chain has TRBV18 and TRBJ2-5; no clear D. The germline V gene encodes CDR1 KGHSH and CDR2 LQKENI. CDR3 length: 13 residues. Trimming shortened V by 1 base and J by 5 bases, and 8 bases separated the two germline ends. This CDR3 is CASSPRVEETQYF. CDR3 nucleotides: TGTGCCAGCTCACCACGAGTGGAGGAGACCCAGTACTTC.

The rearrangement joins TRBV15 to TRBJ2-5; D is possibly TRBD1 or TRBD2 (5 bases each). Per the germline V gene, CDR1 is LNHNV and CDR2 is YYDKDF (reference sequence). The CDR3 extends over 12 amino acids. V was pared by 10 bases and J by 9 bases, with 18 bases between. CDR3 in DNA: TGTGCCAGCAGTGTATTTCGAGGGGCCCAGTACTTC. Its translation is CASSVFRGAQYF.

This clonotype has just a few counts. The V and J genes are TRBV12-5 and TRBJ1-2, with unresolved D. Germline CDR1 is LGHNT and CDR2 is FRNRAP. The CDR3 consists of 11 residues. The V and J ends lost 5 bases and 7 bases respectively, with 8 bases between them. CDR3 nucleotides: TGTGCTAGTGGTCCCCGATCTGGCTACACCTTC. It translates to CASGPRSGYTF. Based on the CDR3 plus reference TRBV12-5 and TRBJ1-2, the full variable domain is DARVTQTPRHKVTEMGQEVTMRCQPILGHNTVFWYRQTMMQGLELLAYFRNRAPLDDSGMPKDRFSAEMPDATLATLKIQPSEPRDSAVYFCASGPRSGYTFGSGTRLTVV.

CDR3 DNA sequence: TGTGCCAGCTCACGGACAGGGGCGGAGTCGACCGGGGAGCTGTTTTTT. Translation: CASSRTGAESTGELFF. This chain joins TRBV14 and TRBJ2-2; 9 bases agree with TRBD1. Germline V gives CDR1 SGHDN, CDR2 FVKESK. V lost 8 bases, J lost 5 bases, and 12 bases stayed unmatched. This CDR3 comprises 16 residues. The whole variable domain, filled in from reference TRBV14 and TRBJ2-2, reads EAGVTQFPSHSVIEKGQTVTLRCDPISGHDNLYWYRRVMGKEIKFLLHFVKESKQDESGMPNNRFLAERTGGTYSTLKVQPAELEDSGVYFCASSRTGAESTGELFFGEGSRLTVL.

This clonotype was found many times. The chain carries TRBV29-1 and TRBJ1-1; tentative D call: TRBD1 (6 bases). Trimming took 6 bases from V and 5 from J, leaving 16 bases between them. The CDR3 totals 13 residues. CDR1 and CDR2 (germline): SQVTM, ANQGSEA. The CDR3 sequence is CSVVYTGRTEAFF. Here the CDR3 DNA reads TGCAGCGTCGTCTACACAGGGCGGACTGAAGCTTTCTTT.

A few counts support this clonotype. This sequence joins TRBV2 and TRBJ2-7, with TRBD2 identical over 11 bases. V shed 6 bases, J shed 4 bases, and the junction held 8 bases outside the gene matches. This CDR3 contains 15 residues. CDR1 and CDR2 from the germline V gene are SNHLY and FYNNEI. In DNA form, the CDR3 reads TGTGCCAGCAGCACACCGGGACTAGCGGATTACGAGCAGTACTTC. Translation: CASSTPGLADYEQYF.